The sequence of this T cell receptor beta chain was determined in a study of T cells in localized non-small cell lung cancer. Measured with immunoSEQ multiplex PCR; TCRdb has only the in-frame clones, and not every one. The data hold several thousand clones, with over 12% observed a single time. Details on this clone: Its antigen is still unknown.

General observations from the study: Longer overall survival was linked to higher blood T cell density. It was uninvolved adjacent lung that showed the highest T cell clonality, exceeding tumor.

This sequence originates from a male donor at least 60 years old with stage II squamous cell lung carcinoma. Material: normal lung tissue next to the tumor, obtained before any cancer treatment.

This CDR3 is CAWSPSGQSYGYTF. CDR3 nucleotide sequence: TGTGCCTGGAGTCCTTCGGGACAGAGCTATGGCTACACCTTC. This chain links TRBV30 with TRBJ1-2; TRBD1 agrees at 7 bases. CDR3 size: 14 residues. With 2 bases clipped from V and 4 bases from J, the junction kept 7 bases outside the gene matches. The V gene's germline CDR1 is GTSNPN and CDR2 SVGIG (reference sequence).